The next 20 T cell receptor beta chains were all read from a single sample in a study of blood T cell repertoires in COVID-19. Measured with immunoSEQ multiplex PCR; TCRdb has only the in-frame clones, and not every one. Of hundreds of thousands of clones in the sample, more than 75% are singletons; the top ten hold 1%. The sequencing sample was made of PBMCs or T cells enriched from blood (not recorded which). Receptor source: a woman in her twenties or thirties who had recovered from COVID-19.

V gene TRBV21-1 combines with J gene TRBJ1-5; the tabulated D call, TRBD1, remains unverified against the DNA. TRBV21-1 is a pseudogene. CDR3 length equals 15 residues. DNA for the CDR3: TGTGCCAGCAGCAAAGAGGACAGGGAAAATCAGCCCCAGCATTTT. Protein sequence: CASSKEDRENQPQHF.

This chain uses TRBV7-2 with TRBJ2-7; D remains unclear. Trimming left V 2 bases short and J 6 bases short, with 14 bases between. CDR3 size: 14 residues. Germline V gene sequence: CDR1 SGHTA, CDR2 FQGNSA. CDR3 sequence: CASSLMDSLSEQYF. The CDR3 coding sequence is TGTGCCAGCAGCTTAATGGATAGCCTCTCCGAGCAGTACTTC.

Notes on this clone: One end of the junction varies from germline; a read error may be responsible. The chain has TRBV24-1 and TRBJ2-5, with 8 bases aligning to TRBD2. The V gene's germline CDR1 is KGHDR and CDR2 SFDVKD. The CDR3 runs to 14 residues. The CDR3 sequence: CATSGSGGGETQYF. CDR3 nucleotides: TGTGCCACGAGTGGATCGGGGGGGGGAGAGACCCAGTACTTC.

The chain uses TRBV3-1 (or the pseudogene TRBV3-2) and TRBJ1-1; no clear D. The CDR3 is 12 amino acids. The V gene lost 0 bases and the J gene lost 12 bases, with 11 bases spanning the gap. Germline CDR1 is LGHDT and CDR2 is YNNKEL (reference sequence). CDR3 residues: CASSQELGRTFF. The DNA of the CDR3 is TGTGCCAGCAGCCAAGAATTGGGGAGAACTTTCTTT.

This clone was counted a few times. The chain employs TRBV27 and TRBJ2-5; 7 bases map to TRBD1. J gave up 5 bases and V 8 bases, and 11 bases lay outside the gene matches. Germline V lookup: CDR1 MNHEY, CDR2 SMNVEV (reference sequence). CDR3 size: 14 residues. DNA for the CDR3: TGTGCCAGCCGAACTTCGACAGGGCCCGAGACCCAGTACTTC. Translating it yields CASRTSTGPETQYF.

CDR3 amino acids: CASLSGGRETQYF. CDR3 nucleotides: TGTGCCAGCCTCTCGGGGGGCCGGGAGACCCAGTACTTC. The V and J genes are TRBV2 and TRBJ2-5; a weak D match, TRBD2 (7 bases). The CDR3 covers 13 residues. The V gene's germline CDR1 is SNHLY and CDR2 FYNNEI. Deletions cut 8 bases from V and 5 bases from J, with 15 bases between.

The chain employs TRBV19 and TRBJ1-5; TRBD1 matches at 12 bases. The germline CDR1 and CDR2 sequences are LNHDA and SQIVND (reference sequence). V was clipped by 4 bases and J by 0 bases; unmatched bases: 4. The CDR3 is 17 residues long. This CDR3 is CASSTGTGGYSNQPQHF. The CDR3 DNA follows: TGTGCCAGTAGTACCGGGACAGGGGGCTATAGCAATCAGCCCCAGCATTTT.

V gene TRBV19 combines with J gene TRBJ2-3; maybe TRBD1 (6 bases). CDR3 length: 16 residues. The V end lost 3 bases, the J end lost 0 bases, and 13 bases lay between the germline ends. Germline V gene lookup returns CDR1 LNHDA and CDR2 SQIVND (reference sequence). The CDR3: CASSMLGARSTDTQYF. The CDR3 nucleotides are TGTGCCAGTAGTATGCTGGGGGCAAGGAGCACAGATACGCAGTATTTT.

This clone was seen a handful of times. The V and J genes are TRBV5-1 and TRBJ2-7; D not certain. V gave up 1 base and J gave up 5 bases, with 10 bases separating them. CDR1 and CDR2 (germline): SGHRS, YFSETQ. This CDR3 comprises 13 residues. In DNA, the CDR3 is TGCGCCAGCAGCTTGCGGGTCTCGGACGAGCAGTACTTC. It encodes CASSLRVSDEQYF.

J is TRBJ1-2 and V is TRBV18; D may be TRBD1 (5 bases). Trimming removed 0 bases from V and 5 bases from J, with 10 bases in between. CDR1 is KGHSH, CDR2 LQKENI, per germline. There are 14 residues in the CDR3. The CDR3: CASSPPTVFYGYTF. CDR3 sequence (DNA): TGTGCCAGCTCACCACCGACAGTTTTTTATGGCTACACCTTC.

The genes are TRBV6-5 and TRBJ2-7, with 8 bases aligning to TRBD1. The germline V gene has CDR1 MNHEY and CDR2 SVGAGI. J gave up 0 bases and V 7 bases, and 5 bases lay outside the gene matches. The length of the CDR3 is 14 residues. In nucleotides, the CDR3 is TGTGCCAGCACGGACAGGGCGTACTCCTACGAGCAGTACTTC. It codes for CASTDRAYSYEQYF.

The chain employs TRBV30 and TRBJ2-4; no clear D gene. V shed 8 bases and J shed 0 bases, with 17 bases lying between them. CDR3 length: 15 amino acids. Germline V gene data show CDR1 as GTSNPN and CDR2 as SVGIG (reference sequence). CDR3 DNA: TGTGCCGTGGTCATTGGAGCCGTAGCCAAAAACATTCAGTACTTC. This encodes CAVVIGAVAKNIQYF.

The chain has TRBV9 and TRBJ2-2; D is ambiguous. The germline V and J ends were trimmed by 0 bases and 6 bases, with 3 bases remaining between them. CDR1 is SGDLS, CDR2 YYNGEE, per germline. The CDR3 is 12 amino acids. The CDR3 nucleotides are TGTGCCAGCAGCGTAGTAGCCGGGGAGCTGTTTTTT. Encoded protein: CASSVVAGELFF.

J is TRBJ1-2 and V is TRBV6-5; possible D gene TRBD1, 5 bases. The V gene lost 0 bases and the J gene lost 0 bases, with 8 bases spanning the gap. CDR1 and CDR2 from the germline V gene are MNHEY and SVGAGI. This CDR3 contains 15 residues. DNA for the CDR3: TGTGCCAGCAGTTACTCAGGCAGGGCTAACTATGGCTACACCTTC. Its protein product is CASSYSGRANYGYTF.

V is TRBV27 and J is TRBJ1-5, with D maybe TRBD1 (6 bases). The CDR3 sequence is 18 residues long. The germline V gene has CDR1 MNHEY and CDR2 SMNVEV (reference sequence). The V end lost 7 bases, the J end lost 6 bases, and 28 bases lay between the germline ends. Written as DNA, the CDR3 is TGTGCCAGCAATATCTCCAGTTGTCACAGGGTAGTCTGTCAGCCCCAGCATTTT. Its protein is CASNISSCHRVVCQPQHF.

This chain joins TRBV28 and TRBJ2-7; D unclear. The V gene's germline CDR1 is MDHEN and CDR2 SYDVKM. This CDR3 region has 14 residues. Trimming shortened V by 2 bases and J by 4 bases, and 12 bases separated the two germline ends. CDR3 DNA: TGTGCCAGCAGTTTAGATCGGGTTAGGTACGAGCAGTACTTC. As protein: CASSLDRVRYEQYF.

The J gene is TRBJ2-1, the V gene TRBV5-4; 7 nucleotides line up with TRBD2. Looked up from germline, CDR1 is SGHNT and CDR2 is YYREEE (reference sequence). The V and J ends lost 4 bases and 7 bases, in that order; junction bases with no gene match: 11. CDR3 length: 15 residues. This CDR3 is CASSPSEAGWNEQFF. DNA of the CDR3: TGTGCCAGCAGCCCCTCCGAAGCGGGGTGGAATGAGCAGTTCTTC.

The genes are TRBV19 and TRBJ1-5; TRBD1 agrees at 8 bases. With V trimmed by 6 bases and J by 6 bases, 7 bases remained unmatched. This CDR3 comprises 14 residues. Germline V CDR1 and CDR2: LNHDA, SQIVND (reference sequence). CDR3 loop: CASRDQGAVQPQHF. The CDR3 DNA is TGTGCCAGTAGGGACCAGGGGGCGGTTCAGCCCCAGCATTTT. Full variable domain (remainder filled in from reference TRBV19 and TRBJ1-5): DGGITQSPKYLFRKEGQNVTLSCEQNLNHDAMYWYRQDPGQGLRLIYYSQIVNDFQKGDIAEGYSVSREKKESFPLTVTSAQKNPTAFYLCASRDQGAVQPQHFGDGTRLSIL.

This chain uses TRBV28 with TRBJ2-7; D might be TRBD1 (5 bases). Germline assignment: CDR1 MDHEN and CDR2 SYDVKM. The CDR3 is 15 amino acids. Trimming shortened V by 3 bases and J by 0 bases, and 12 bases separated the two germline ends. The CDR3 protein is CASSLGQLTSYEQYF. CDR3 bases: TGTGCCAGCAGTTTGGGGCAGCTCACCTCCTACGAGCAGTACTTC.

This chain links TRBV27 with TRBJ1-6; D is unresolved. V lost 2 bases and J 8 bases, leaving 10 bases between the germline ends. CDR3 size: 14 residues. CDR1 and CDR2 from the germline V gene are MNHEY and SMNVEV (reference sequence). CDR3 loop: CASSLEPTYSPLHF. CDR3 coding DNA: TGTGCCAGCAGTTTAGAGCCCACCTATTCACCCCTCCACTTT.